Below are 7 T cell receptor beta chains sequenced from a single sample in a study of Tregs in tolerant kidney transplant recipients. Method: immunoSEQ multiplex PCR; TCRdb's copy keeps in-frame clones and lacks some. This table holds 45,000 to 55,000 clones. This specimen was CD4+ T cells from blood, taken before the transplant. The source is a human donor who received a combined kidney and bone marrow transplant.

On this clone itself: The CDR3 goes on 3 residues after the read ends, and that part is filled in from the germline J gene. V and J are TRBV6-2 or TRBV6-3 and TRBJ2-1; 12 nucleotides match TRBD2. The CDR3 runs 16 residues. The V gene's germline CDR1 is MNHEY and CDR2 SVGEGT. After removal of 7 bases from V and 3 bases from J, the junction contained 7 bases not matched to a gene. CDR3 DNA, as far as it was read: TGTGCCAGCATCCTAGCGGGAGGGCCCCGCTACAATGAG. Amino acid sequence: CASILAGGPRYNE. The full CDR3 is CASILAGGPRYNEQFF.

CDR3 residues: CASSIGTSGSGTDTQYF. The CDR3 DNA, read in part, is TGTGCCAGTAGTATCGGGACTAGCGGGAGTGGCACAGATACG. V gene TRBV19 combines with J gene TRBJ2-3, with 14 bases that match TRBD2. Read data end 3 residues before the CDR3 end; the end is taken from the germline J gene. V was pared by 3 bases and J by 1 base, with 3 bases of the junction left unmatched. Germline-derived CDR1 and CDR2 are LNHDA and SQIVND (reference sequence). CDR3 length: 17 residues.

Points on this clone: From the germline J gene comes the end of the CDR3, since the read stops 3 residues before it. The chain uses TRBV19 and TRBJ1-1; no firm D call. The CDR3 is 12 residues long. With 5 bases removed from V and 7 bases from J, the gap between germline ends came to 11 bases. The germline CDR1 and CDR2 sequences are LNHDA and SQIVND (reference sequence). CDR3 sequence reads: CASSRVVNEAFF. The sequenced part of the CDR3 DNA is TGTGCCAGTAGTCGGGTTGTCAATGAA.

To note about this clone: The read terminates 3 residues before the CDR3 end, so the remaining end is supplied by the germline J gene. The chain couples TRBV7-9 to TRBJ2-7, with 7 nucleotides matching TRBD1. V was clipped by 5 bases and J by 6 bases; unmatched bases: 10. The CDR3 spans 14 residues. Germline-derived CDR1 and CDR2 are SEHNR and FQNEAQ (reference sequence). CDR3 residues: CASSQRDRGSEQYF. The DNA read from the CDR3 is TGTGCCAGCAGCCAACGGGACAGAGGCTCCGAG.

Notes on this clone: The read is 3 residues too short to cover the CDR3 end, so that end is filled in from the germline J gene. The chain links TRBV7-6 to TRBJ1-3, with 9 nucleotides matching TRBD1. This CDR3 is 15 amino acids long. Trimming at V came to 2 bases and at J to 3 bases, leaving 2 bases not matched to a gene. Looked up from germline, CDR1 is SGHVS and CDR2 is FNYEAQ. CDR3 loop: CASSLTGGGGNTIYF. The part of the CDR3 DNA that was read is TGTGCCAGCAGCTTAACAGGGGGCGGTGGAAACACC.

Comment on this clone: Coverage ceases 3 residues before the CDR3 finishes, and the germline J gene fills in the end. The chain recombines TRBV30 with TRBJ2-3; TRBD1 matches at 7 bases. V trimming: 5 bases; J trimming: 2 bases; junction bases outside the gene matches: 4. Germline V gene lookup returns CDR1 GTSNPN and CDR2 SVGIG (reference sequence). The length of the CDR3 is 13 residues. This chain's CDR3 is CAWSRGYTDTQYF. The CDR3 bases that were read are TGTGCCTGGTCCAGGGGGTACACAGATACG.

The CDR3 protein is CASSLGADQETQYF. The CDR3 DNA, read in part, is TGTGCCAGCAGCTTAGGGGCAGACCAAGAGACC. This chain joins TRBV7-3 and TRBJ2-5; D is possibly TRBD1 (5 bases). The read comes to an end 3 residues before the CDR3 does, leaving the germline J gene to fill in the end. The germline V gene has CDR1 SGHTA and CDR2 FQGTGA. The germline V and J ends were trimmed by 2 bases and 0 bases, with 7 bases remaining between them. The CDR3 sequence is 14 residues long.